A single sample gave rise to the 5 T cell receptor beta chains below, sequenced in a study of memory CD4+ T cells and cytomegalovirus serostatus. The sort gate was single viable CD3+CD4+CD8-CD45RO+ cells for memory CD4+ T cells. TCRdb's table, derived via immunoSEQ multiplex PCR, lists solely in-frame clones and lacks some. The table records almost 55,000 clones, around 81% of them present only once. Sequencing input: memory CD4+ T cells from blood. The source is an adult in good health and CMV-seronegative.

The chain links TRBV2 to TRBJ1-5; D not resolved. The CDR3 is 12 residues long. Germline assignment: CDR1 SNHLY and CDR2 FYNNEI. The ends were cut back, 6 bases at V and 4 bases at J, with 7 bases in the middle. The CDR3 DNA follows: TGTGCCAGCAGGAAAGGGAATCAGCCCCAGCATTTT. It codes for CASRKGNQPQHF.

The chain's CDR3 is CASSFSGNYEQYF. Written as DNA, the CDR3 is TGTGCCAGCAGCTTTAGCGGGAACTACGAGCAGTACTTC. The chain links TRBV7-2 to TRBJ2-7; TRBD2 matches at 8 bases. The CDR3 runs to 13 residues. V dropped 3 bases and J dropped 3; count of bases not matched to a gene: 1. Germline CDR1 is SGHTA and CDR2 is FQGNSA. The whole variable domain, remainder taken from reference TRBV7-2 and TRBJ2-7, is GAGVSQSPSNKVTEKGKDVELRCDPISGHTALYWYRQSLGQGLEFLIYFQGNSAPDKSGLPSDRFSAERTGGSVSTLTIQRTQQEDSAVYLCASSFSGNYEQYFGPGTRLTVT.

J is TRBJ2-3 and V is TRBV7-9, with D unresolved. Trimming removed 6 bases at V and 4 bases at J, with 14 bases between. CDR1 is SEHNR and CDR2 is FQNEAQ in the germline V gene (reference sequence). The CDR3 length is 14 residues. The CDR3 sequence: CASSNGPTADTQYF. Written as DNA, the CDR3 is TGTGCCAGCAGTAACGGGCCAACCGCAGATACGCAGTATTTT.

The table lists this clone with a count of one. This chain joins TRBV7-8 and TRBJ2-7; TRBD2 aligns across 11 bases. The CDR3 runs to 17 residues. The J segment lost 2 bases and the V segment lost 3 bases, leaving 9 bases of the junction unmatched. From germline, CDR1 is SGHVS and CDR2 FQNEAQ. The CDR3 DNA sequence: TGTGCCAGCAGCTTTCTTGTAGGTAGCGGGGGGGCCTACGAGCAGTACTTC. It encodes CASSFLVGSGGAYEQYF.

This clone showed up just a few times. This chain uses TRBV5-8 with TRBJ1-5; D ambiguous. V shed 3 bases and J shed 6 bases, with 22 bases lying between them. The CDR3 totals 17 residues. Germline V gene data show CDR1 as SGHTS and CDR2 as YDEGEE. CDR3 protein: CASSSTTGSPIGQPQHF. DNA of the CDR3: TGTGCCAGCAGCTCTACGACCGGGTCCCCTATTGGTCAGCCCCAGCATTTT.